This entry concerns a single T cell receptor (beta chain). Its antigen remains unknown. The data are from a study of cytomegalovirus exposure and HLA in healthy donors. Study-wide points: TCR beta chains numbering some 160 were designated cytomegalovirus-associated.

Data came from immunoSEQ multiplex PCR; TCRdb stores just in-frame clones and leaves some out. Of some 150,000 clones listed, roughly 87% were seen once; the top ten hold 4.5%. The CDR3 loop spans 15 amino acids. From germline, CDR1 is SGDLS and CDR2 YYNGEE. J was trimmed by 1 base and V by 0 bases; bases with no gene match: 1. The source of this sequence is a man aged 18 to 29 in good health and CMV-seropositive. This chain links TRBV9 with TRBJ2-3; 8 nucleotides agree with TRBD2. Sequencing was carried out using PBMCs. The CDR3 region is CASSVVGGGTDTQYF. CDR3 coding DNA: TGTGCCAGCAGCGTAGTCGGGGGGGGCACAGATACGCAGTATTTT. Looking up the rest from reference TRBV9 and TRBJ2-3 gives the full variable domain: DSGVTQTPKHLITATGQRVTLRCSPRSGDLSVYWYQQSLDQGLQFLIQYYNGEERAKGNILERFSAQQFPDLHSELNLSSLELGDSALYFCASSVVGGGTDTQYFGPGTRLTVL.